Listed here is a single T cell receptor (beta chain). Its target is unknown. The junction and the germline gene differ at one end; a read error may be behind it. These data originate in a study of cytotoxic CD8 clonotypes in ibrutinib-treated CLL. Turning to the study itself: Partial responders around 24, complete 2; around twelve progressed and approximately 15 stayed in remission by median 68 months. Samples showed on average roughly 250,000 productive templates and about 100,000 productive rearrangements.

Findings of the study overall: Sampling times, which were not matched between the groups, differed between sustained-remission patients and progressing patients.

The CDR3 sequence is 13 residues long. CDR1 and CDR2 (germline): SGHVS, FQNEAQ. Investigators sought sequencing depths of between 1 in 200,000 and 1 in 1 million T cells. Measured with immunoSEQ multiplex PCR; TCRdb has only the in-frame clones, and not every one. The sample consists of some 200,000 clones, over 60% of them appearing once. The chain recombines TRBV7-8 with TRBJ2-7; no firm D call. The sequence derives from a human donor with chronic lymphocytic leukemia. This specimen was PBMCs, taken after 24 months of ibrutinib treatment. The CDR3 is CASSQGRRASGDF. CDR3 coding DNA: TGTGCCAGCAGCCAAGGGCGCCGGGCCTCAGGAGACTTC. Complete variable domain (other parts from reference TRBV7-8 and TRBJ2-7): GAGVSQSPRYKVAKRGQDVALRCDPISGHVSLFWYQQALGQGPEFLTYFQNEAQLDKSGLPSDRFFAERPEGSVSTLKIQRTQQEDSAVYLCASSQGRRASGDFGPGTRLTVT.